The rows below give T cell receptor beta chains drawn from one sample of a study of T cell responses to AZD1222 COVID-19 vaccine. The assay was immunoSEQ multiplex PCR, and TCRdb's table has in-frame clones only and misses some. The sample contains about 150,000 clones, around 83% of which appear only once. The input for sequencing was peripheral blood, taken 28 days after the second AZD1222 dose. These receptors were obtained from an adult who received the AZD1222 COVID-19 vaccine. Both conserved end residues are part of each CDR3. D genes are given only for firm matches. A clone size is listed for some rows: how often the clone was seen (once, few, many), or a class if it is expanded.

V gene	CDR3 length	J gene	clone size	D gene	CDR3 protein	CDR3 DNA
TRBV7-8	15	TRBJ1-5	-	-	CASSLRGLNNQPQHF	TGTGCCAGCAGCTTAAGGGGACTGAACAATCAGCCCCAGCATTTT
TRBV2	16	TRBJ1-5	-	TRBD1	CASSAGDRGPGQPQHF	TGTGCCAGCAGTGCCGGGGACAGGGGGCCCGGTCAGCCCCAGCATTTT
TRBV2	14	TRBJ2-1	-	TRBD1	CASLPGTGTGEQFF	TGTGCCAGCCTCCCCGGGACAGGGACGGGTGAGCAGTTCTTC
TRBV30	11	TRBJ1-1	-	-	CALTPGYEAFF	TGTGCCTTAACTCCAGGGTATGAAGCTTTCTTT
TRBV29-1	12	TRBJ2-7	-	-	CSVVGGDYEQYF	TGCAGCGTTGTGGGGGGCGACTACGAGCAGTACTTC
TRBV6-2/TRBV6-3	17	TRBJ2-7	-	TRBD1	CASSPLSFGTGSYEQYF	TGTGCCAGCAGTCCCCTTTCGTTCGGGACAGGCTCCTACGAGCAGTACTTC
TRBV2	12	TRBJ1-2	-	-	CASSDWNYGYTF	TGTGCCAGCAGCGACTGGAACTATGGCTACACCTTC
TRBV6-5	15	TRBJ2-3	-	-	CASSYLRVGTDTQYF	TGTGCCAGCAGTTACTTAAGGGTCGGGACAGATACGCAGTATTTT
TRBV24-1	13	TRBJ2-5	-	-	CATSEDREETQYF	TGTGCCACCAGTGAGGACAGAGAAGAGACCCAGTACTTC
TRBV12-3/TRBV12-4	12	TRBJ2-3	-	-	CASSPRTDTQYF	TGTGCCAGCAGCCCGAGGACAGATACGCAGTATTTT
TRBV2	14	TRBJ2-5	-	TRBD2	CASSRGLAGETQYF	TGTGCCAGCAGTAGGGGACTAGCGGGGGAGACCCAGTACTTC
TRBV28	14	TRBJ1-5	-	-	CASSLVGSNQPQHF	TGTGCCAGCAGTTTGGTGGGGAGCAATCAGCCCCAGCATTTT
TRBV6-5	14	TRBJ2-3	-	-	CASRPPVRADTQYF	TGTGCCAGCAGACCGCCGGTCCGTGCAGATACGCAGTATTTT
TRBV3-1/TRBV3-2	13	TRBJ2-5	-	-	CASSLAPRETQYF	TGTGCCAGCAGCCTTGCCCCAAGGGAGACCCAGTACTTC
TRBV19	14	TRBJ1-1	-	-	CASSRDHMNTEAFF	TGTGCCAGTAGTAGGGATCACATGAACACTGAAGCTTTCTTT
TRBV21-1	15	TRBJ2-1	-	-	CASSKRRWGGNEQFF	TGTGCCAGCAGCAAAAGGAGGTGGGGGGGTAATGAGCAGTTCTTC
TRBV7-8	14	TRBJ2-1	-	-	CASSPGTRPNEQFF	TGTGCCAGCAGCCCCGGGACGAGGCCCAATGAGCAGTTCTTC
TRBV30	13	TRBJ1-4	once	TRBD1	CAWSGQGGEKLFF	TGTGCCTGGAGCGGACAGGGGGGTGAAAAACTGTTTTTT
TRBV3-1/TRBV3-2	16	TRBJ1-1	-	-	CASSQGSGRVRTEAFF	TGTGCCAGCAGCCAAGGAAGTGGCAGGGTGCGCACTGAAGCTTTCTTT
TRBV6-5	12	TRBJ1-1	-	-	CASRTVGTEAFF	TGTGCCAGCAGGACGGTTGGCACTGAAGCTTTCTTT
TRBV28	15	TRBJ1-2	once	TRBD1	CASSLDVTGGYGYTF	TGTGCCAGCAGTTTAGACGTGACAGGGGGCTATGGCTACACCTTC
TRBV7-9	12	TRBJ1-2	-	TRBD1	CASSPQGAGYTF	TGTGCCAGCAGCCCACAGGGGGCTGGCTACACCTTC